The source of this T cell receptor beta chain is a study of Graves' ophthalmopathy and Graves' hyperthyroidism. Study-level points and caveats: Ophthalmopathy progression was predicted by the model at 60% to 71% sensitivity and about 72% specificity.

The authors amplified TCR beta CDR3 regions, and they did so from RNA transcripts for repertoire sequencing. RT-PCR with HTBI primers came first, then second-round multiplex PCR. TCRdb processed the multiplex PCR reads anew with MiXCR; each CDR3 protein has one entry. The data hold around 340,000 distinct CDR3 sequences, with under 20% observed a single time. CDR3 length: 15 residues. Germline V gives CDR1 MNHEY, CDR2 SVGEGT. The V end was cut by 0 bases, the J end by 2 bases, with 10 bases between. Comment on this clonotype: The antigen remains unidentified.

Additional autoimmune diseases, uncontrolled infections, pregnancy or lactation disqualified patients. This chain uses TRBV6-2 or TRBV6-3 with TRBJ1-2; D gene uncertain. Sequencing input: peripheral blood. This TCR was sampled from an adult man with Graves' ophthalmopathy. In nucleotides, the CDR3 is TGTGCCAGCAGTTACTCGCCGCAGCTGAACTATGGCTACACCTTC. Protein: CASSYSPQLNYGYTF.